Listed below are T cell receptor beta chains from one sample, sequenced in a study of T cells after yellow fever vaccination. TCRdb re-derived calls from the 5' RACE reads in MiXCR, one entry per CDR3 protein. The profile shows around 400,000 distinct CDR3 sequences, 11% of them singletons. Sequenced material: PBMCs, taken on the day of the first yellow fever vaccination. The receptor set was obtained from a man between 18 and 35 years old who received the YFV17D yellow fever vaccine. The conserved cysteine and the conserved F or W are not part of the CDR3 here.

15	TRBV5-1	TRBJ2-3	ASSLQSGTGGTDTQY
12	TRBV7-3	TRBJ2-2	ASSSKMNTGELF
12	TRBV24-1	TRBJ1-5	ATSVGGADSAQH
11	TRBV29-1	TRBJ1-2	SVEDHGHGGYT
12	TRBV6-1	TRBJ1-1	ASRSGTGLTEAF
14	TRBV2	TRBJ2-6	ASSEGQGPGANVLT
13	TRBV20-1	TRBJ2-3	SANRGSLATDTQY
12	TRBV7-2	TRBJ2-5	ASSPLGGQETQY
11	TRBV15	TRBJ2-1	ATSREESTEQF
13	TRBV28	TRBJ1-6	ASSPRSVWDSPLH
12	TRBV4-3	TRBJ1-2	ASSPRGGFGGYT